These 20 T cell receptor beta chains came from one sample sequenced in a study of blood T cell repertoires in COVID-19. The data were produced by immunoSEQ multiplex PCR, yet TCRdb's version contains in-frame clones alone and is incomplete. The sample has around 430,000 clones; approximately 90% are singletons. The sequencing sample was made of peripheral blood. These receptors originate from a woman aged 45 to 65 with COVID-19, enrolled during active disease.

This chain links TRBV4-1 with TRBJ2-3; TRBD1 aligns across 7 bases. The CDR3 is made up of 18 amino acids. The J segment lost 4 bases and the V segment lost 0 bases, leaving 13 bases of the junction unmatched. Germline values: CDR1 MGHRA, CDR2 YSYEKL. The CDR3 reads CASSQDQMGQRLSDTQYF. The CDR3 nucleotides read TGCGCCAGCAGCCAAGATCAGATGGGACAGAGGTTATCAGATACGCAGTATTTT.

The chain combines TRBV5-1 with TRBJ2-1; D gene ambiguous. Germline V gene sequence: CDR1 SGHRS, CDR2 YFSETQ. The CDR3 spans 11 residues. The V end was cut by 6 bases, the J end by 7 bases, with 8 bases between. CDR3 protein: CASTPGNEQFF. The CDR3 region has the DNA TGCGCCAGCACTCCAGGTAATGAGCAGTTCTTC.

The chain recombines TRBV7-6 with TRBJ2-5, with 15 bases lining up with TRBD2. V shed 1 base and J 6 bases; nucleotides not matched to a gene: 9. The germline CDR1 and CDR2 sequences are SGHVS and FNYEAQ. This CDR3 region has 18 residues. The CDR3 region is CASSLDPGTSGRRKTQYF. The CDR3 bases are TGTGCCAGCAGCTTAGACCCGGGGACTAGCGGGAGGAGAAAGACCCAGTACTTC.

This clone was picked up a small number of times. Other nucleotide sequences from this sample produce the same CDR3. The chain is built from TRBV3-1 (or the pseudogene TRBV3-2) and TRBJ1-1; D gene unclear. V lost 2 bases and J lost 1, with 5 bases in between. The CDR3 covers 13 residues. Looked up from germline, CDR1 is LGHDT and CDR2 is YNNKEL (reference sequence). Written as DNA, the CDR3 is TGTGCCAGCAGCCAAACAAGGAACACTGAAGCTTTCTTT. Translated, it gives CASSQTRNTEAFF.

The chain uses TRBV4-1 and TRBJ2-1, with D uncertain. Per germline, CDR1 MGHRA and CDR2 YSYEKL. This CDR3 comprises 13 residues. The ends were cut back, 1 base at V and 9 bases at J, with 10 bases in the middle. CDR3 bases: TGCGCCAGCAGCCAAGTTATCCCCGGTGAGCAGTTCTTC. It yields the protein CASSQVIPGEQFF.

The CDR3 sequence: CAWSALAGGAEQFF. The DNA of the CDR3 is TGTGCCTGGAGTGCACTAGCGGGGGGCGCTGAGCAGTTCTTC. This chain joins TRBV30 and TRBJ2-1; 12 bases match TRBD2. The CDR3 has 14 residues. From germline, CDR1 is GTSNPN and CDR2 SVGIG (reference sequence). V shed 1 base, J shed 9 bases, and the junction held 4 bases outside the gene matches.

This clone was seen only a few times. This chain uses TRBV9 with TRBJ2-1; a possible D gene is TRBD1 (6 bases). V gave up 6 bases and J gave up 1 base, with 11 bases separating them. The CDR3 contains 14 residues. CDR1 is SGDLS, CDR2 YYNGEE, per germline. CDR3 DNA sequence: TGTGCCAGCACCCAGGACAGTTCCTACAATGAGCAGTTCTTC. The encoded protein is CASTQDSSYNEQFF.

A few counts support this clone. The chain recombines TRBV7-9 with TRBJ2-2; D is unclear. CDR3 length: 13 amino acids. Germline V gene sequence: CDR1 SEHNR, CDR2 FQNEAQ (reference sequence). Trimming removed 2 bases from V and 5 bases from J, with 6 bases in between. CDR3 sequence (DNA): TGTGCCAGCAGCTTAAGTCGGACCGGGGAGCTGTTTTTT. It is translated as CASSLSRTGELFF.

The chain couples TRBV9 to TRBJ1-4; D not certain. Germline CDR1 SGDLS, CDR2 YYNGEE. The CDR3 totals 15 residues. The V and J ends lost 0 bases and 8 bases respectively, with 14 bases between them. The CDR3 spells CASSVARDVGEKLFF. The CDR3 DNA reads as TGTGCCAGCAGCGTAGCCCGCGATGTGGGCGAAAAACTGTTTTTT.

The chain links TRBV18 to TRBJ1-1; D might be TRBD1 (6 bases). CDR3 size: 15 residues. With 6 bases removed from V and 4 bases from J, the gap between germline ends came to 18 bases. Germline CDR1 KGHSH, CDR2 LQKENI. CDR3 in amino acids: CASSLSGVVGTEAFF. DNA of the CDR3: TGTGCCAGCTCCCTGTCAGGGGTAGTGGGCACTGAAGCTTTCTTT.

This clone was seen a handful of times. The chain joins TRBV25-1 to TRBJ1-5; 8 bases agree with TRBD1. The germline V gene encodes CDR1 MGHDK and CDR2 SYGVNS. Trimming at V came to 3 bases and at J to 7 bases, leaving 5 bases not matched to a gene. The CDR3 has 14 residues. The CDR3 sequence is CASSEGDRGQPQHF. The CDR3 nucleotides are TGTGCCAGCAGTGAGGGAGACAGGGGACAGCCCCAGCATTTT.

The chain is built from TRBV15 and TRBJ2-2, with TRBD2 matching over 14 bases. In germline, CDR1 is LNHNV, CDR2 YYDKDF (reference sequence). This CDR3 contains 18 residues. J gave up 0 bases and V 8 bases, and 8 bases lay outside the gene matches. CDR3 protein: CATLGTSGGNANTGELFF. Here the CDR3 DNA reads TGTGCCACCCTTGGGACTAGCGGGGGCAACGCGAACACCGGGGAGCTGTTTTTT.

The rearrangement links TRBV21-1 to TRBJ1-2; the tabulated D call, TRBD1, remains unverified against the DNA. TRBV21-1 is classified as a pseudogene. CDR3 length: 15 residues. Here the CDR3 DNA reads TGTGCCAGCAGCAAAGTCGTCCCCTTTACATTTGGCTACACCTTC. Translation gives CASSKVVPFTFGYTF.

The gene calls are TRBV27 and TRBJ1-2; weak D call: TRBD1 (5 bases). Germline V CDR1 and CDR2: MNHEY, SMNVEV (reference sequence). The CDR3 length is 15 residues. V dropped 7 bases and J dropped 7 bases, with 22 bases sitting between them. CDR3 DNA: TGTGCCAGCAAAACTTTCTCCTCCGGGGGTGGTGGCTACACCTTC. Amino acids: CASKTFSSGGGGYTF.

This chain uses TRBV7-6 with TRBJ2-1; maybe TRBD2 (6 bases). Trimming removed 3 bases from V and 5 bases from J, with 17 bases in between. Germline V CDR1 and CDR2: SGHVS, FNYEAQ. The CDR3 runs 16 residues. CDR3 nucleotides: TGTGCCAGCAGCTTGACTGGGGGACTGCCTGACAATGAGCAGTTCTTC. Translating it yields CASSLTGGLPDNEQFF.

The chain employs TRBV11-2 and TRBJ2-1, with 9 bases identical to TRBD1. V trimming: 7 bases; J trimming: 6 bases; junction bases outside the gene matches: 7. CDR3 length: 14 amino acids. Germline CDR1 SGHAT, CDR2 FQNNGV. CDR3 amino acids: CASMPGQGINEQFF. Here the CDR3 DNA reads TGTGCCAGCATGCCGGGACAGGGCATCAATGAGCAGTTCTTC.

The chain recombines TRBV11-2 with TRBJ2-2; 15 nucleotides agree with TRBD2. V gave up 3 bases and J gave up 1 base; unmatched junction bases: 3. Per germline, CDR1 SGHAT and CDR2 FQNNGV. This CDR3 is 18 amino acids long. The CDR3 DNA reads TGTGCCAGCAGCTTGGGACTAGCGGGGGGCTTGAACACCGGGGAGCTGTTTTTT. This codes for CASSLGLAGGLNTGELFF.

This clone came up a few times. The rearrangement joins TRBV19 to TRBJ2-7; D perhaps matches TRBD2 (6 bases). Per the germline V gene, CDR1 is LNHDA and CDR2 is SQIVND (reference sequence). Trimming stripped 3 bases from V and 4 bases from J, with 13 bases between. There are 14 residues in the CDR3. As DNA, the CDR3 is TGTGCCAGTAGTATCGGCCGGGGGAAGTACGAGCAGTACTTC. This gives the protein CASSIGRGKYEQYF.

This clone was observed a handful of times. The V and J genes are TRBV6-5 and TRBJ1-2; D gene uncertain. Germline V gives CDR1 MNHEY, CDR2 SVGAGI. The CDR3 is made up of 13 amino acids. Trimming removed 0 bases at V and 3 bases at J, with 5 bases between. CDR3 sequence reads: CASSYSQDYGYTF. The CDR3 DNA follows: TGTGCCAGCAGTTACTCTCAGGACTATGGCTACACCTTC.

The chain employs TRBV9 and TRBJ2-1; 7 bases align to TRBD1. The CDR3 totals 15 residues. CDR1 SGDLS and CDR2 YYNGEE come from the germline V gene. The junction had 3 bases not matched to a gene; V was cut back by 0 bases and J by 3 bases. The chain's CDR3 is CASSVEGQIYNEQFF. The CDR3 DNA sequence: TGTGCCAGCAGCGTAGAGGGACAGATCTACAATGAGCAGTTCTTC.